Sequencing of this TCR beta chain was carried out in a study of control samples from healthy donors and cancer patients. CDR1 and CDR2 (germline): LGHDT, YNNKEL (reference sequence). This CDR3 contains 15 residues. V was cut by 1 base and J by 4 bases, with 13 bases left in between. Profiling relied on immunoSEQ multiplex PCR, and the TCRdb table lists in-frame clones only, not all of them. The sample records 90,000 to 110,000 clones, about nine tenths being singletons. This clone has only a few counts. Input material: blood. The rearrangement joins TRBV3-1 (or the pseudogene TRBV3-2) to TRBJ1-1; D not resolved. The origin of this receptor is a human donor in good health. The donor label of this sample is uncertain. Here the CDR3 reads CASSQVRGSGTEAFF. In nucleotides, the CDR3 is TGTGCCAGCAGCCAAGTACGAGGCAGTGGCACTGAAGCTTTCTTT.